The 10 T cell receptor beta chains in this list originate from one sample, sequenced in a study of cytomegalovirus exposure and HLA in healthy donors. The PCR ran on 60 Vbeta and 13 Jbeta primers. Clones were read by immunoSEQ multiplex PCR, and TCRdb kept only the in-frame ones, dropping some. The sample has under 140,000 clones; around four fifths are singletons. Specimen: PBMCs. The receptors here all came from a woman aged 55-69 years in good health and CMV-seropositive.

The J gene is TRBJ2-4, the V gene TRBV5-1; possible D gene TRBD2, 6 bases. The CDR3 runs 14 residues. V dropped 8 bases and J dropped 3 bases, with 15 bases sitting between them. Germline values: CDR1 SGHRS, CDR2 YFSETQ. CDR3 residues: CASQKGGRKNIQYF. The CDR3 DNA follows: TGCGCCAGTCAAAAGGGAGGTCGCAAAAACATTCAGTACTTC.

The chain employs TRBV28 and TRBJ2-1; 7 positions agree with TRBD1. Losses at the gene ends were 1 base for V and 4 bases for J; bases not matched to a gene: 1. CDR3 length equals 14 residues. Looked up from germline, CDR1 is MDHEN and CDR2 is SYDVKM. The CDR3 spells CASSLYRGYNEQFF. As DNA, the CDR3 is TGTGCCAGCAGTTTATACAGGGGTTACAATGAGCAGTTCTTC.

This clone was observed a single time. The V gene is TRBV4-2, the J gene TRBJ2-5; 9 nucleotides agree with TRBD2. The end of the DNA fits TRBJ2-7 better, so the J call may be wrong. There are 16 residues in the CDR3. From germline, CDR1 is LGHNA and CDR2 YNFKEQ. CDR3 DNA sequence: TGTGCCAGCAGCTTTGGACTAGCGAAGGGTTACGACGAGCAGTACTTC. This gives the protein CASSFGLAKGYDEQYF.

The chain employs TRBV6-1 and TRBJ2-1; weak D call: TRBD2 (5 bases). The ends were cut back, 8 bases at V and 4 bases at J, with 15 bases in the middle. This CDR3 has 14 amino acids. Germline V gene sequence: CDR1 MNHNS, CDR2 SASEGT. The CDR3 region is CASGARGGYNEQFF. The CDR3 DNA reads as TGTGCCAGCGGAGCTAGAGGAGGATACAATGAGCAGTTCTTC.

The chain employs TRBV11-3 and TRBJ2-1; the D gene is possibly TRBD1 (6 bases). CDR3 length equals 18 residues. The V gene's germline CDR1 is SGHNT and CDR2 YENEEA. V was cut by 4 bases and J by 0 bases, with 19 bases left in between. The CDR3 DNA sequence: TGTGCCAGCAGCTGGTCCCCAACAGGGAGAAGCTCCTACAATGAGCAGTTCTTC. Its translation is CASSWSPTGRSSYNEQFF. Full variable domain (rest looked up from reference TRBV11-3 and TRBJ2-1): EAGVVQSPRYKIIEKKQPVAFWCNPISGHNTLYWYLQNLGQGPELLIRYENEEAVDDSQLPKDRFSAERLKGVDSTLKIQPAELGDSAVYLCASSWSPTGRSSYNEQFFGPGTRLTVL.

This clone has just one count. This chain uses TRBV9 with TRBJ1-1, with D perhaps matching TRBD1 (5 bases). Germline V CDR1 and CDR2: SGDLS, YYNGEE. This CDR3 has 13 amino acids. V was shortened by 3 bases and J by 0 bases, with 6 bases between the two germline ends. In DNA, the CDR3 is TGTGCCAGCAGCGGACAGTTGAACACTGAAGCTTTCTTT. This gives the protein CASSGQLNTEAFF.

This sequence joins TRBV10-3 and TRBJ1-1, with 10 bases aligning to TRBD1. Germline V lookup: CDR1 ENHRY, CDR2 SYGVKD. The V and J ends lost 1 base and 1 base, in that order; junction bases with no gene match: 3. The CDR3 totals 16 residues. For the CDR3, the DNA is TGTGCCATCAGTGAGTGGACAGGGGGGGAGAACACTGAAGCTTTCTTT. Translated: CAISEWTGGENTEAFF.

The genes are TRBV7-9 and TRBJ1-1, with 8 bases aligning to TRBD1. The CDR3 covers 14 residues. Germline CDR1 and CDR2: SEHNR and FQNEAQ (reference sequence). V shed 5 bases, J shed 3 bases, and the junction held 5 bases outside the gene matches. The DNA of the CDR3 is TGTGCCAGCAGCCCTCAGGGGGCGGACACTGAAGCTTTCTTT. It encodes CASSPQGADTEAFF.

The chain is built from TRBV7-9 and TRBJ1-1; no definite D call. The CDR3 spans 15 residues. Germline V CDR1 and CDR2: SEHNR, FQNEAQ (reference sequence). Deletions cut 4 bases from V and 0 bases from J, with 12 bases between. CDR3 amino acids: CASSSPEAMNTEAFF. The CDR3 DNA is TGTGCCAGCAGCTCCCCGGAGGCGATGAACACTGAAGCTTTCTTT.

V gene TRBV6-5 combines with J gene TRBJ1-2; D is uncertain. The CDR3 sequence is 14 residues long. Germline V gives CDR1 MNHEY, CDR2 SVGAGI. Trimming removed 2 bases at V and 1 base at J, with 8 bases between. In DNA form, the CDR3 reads TGTGCCAGCAGTTACGGGGAGATTAACTATGGCTACACCTTC. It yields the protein CASSYGEINYGYTF.